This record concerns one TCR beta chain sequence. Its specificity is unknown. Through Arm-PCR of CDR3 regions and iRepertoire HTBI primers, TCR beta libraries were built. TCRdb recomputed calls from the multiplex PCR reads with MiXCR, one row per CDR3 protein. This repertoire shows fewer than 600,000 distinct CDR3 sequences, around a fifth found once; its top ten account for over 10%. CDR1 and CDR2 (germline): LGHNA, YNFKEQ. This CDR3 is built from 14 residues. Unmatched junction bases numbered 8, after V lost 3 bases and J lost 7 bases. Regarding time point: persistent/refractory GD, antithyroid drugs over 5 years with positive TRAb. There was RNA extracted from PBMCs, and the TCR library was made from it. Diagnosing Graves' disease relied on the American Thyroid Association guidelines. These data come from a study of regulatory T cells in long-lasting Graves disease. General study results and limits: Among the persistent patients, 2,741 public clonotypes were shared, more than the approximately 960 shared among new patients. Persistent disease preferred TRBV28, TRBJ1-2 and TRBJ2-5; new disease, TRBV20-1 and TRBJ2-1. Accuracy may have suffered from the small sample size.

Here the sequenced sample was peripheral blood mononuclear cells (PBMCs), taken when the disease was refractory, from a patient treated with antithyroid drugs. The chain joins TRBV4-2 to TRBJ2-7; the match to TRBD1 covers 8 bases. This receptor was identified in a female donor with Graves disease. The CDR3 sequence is CASSHTGGEGEQYF. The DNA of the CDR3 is TGTGCCAGCAGCCATACAGGGGGAGAGGGAGAGCAGTACTTC.